The 27 T cell receptor beta chains listed next were all sequenced from one sample in a study of blood T cell repertoires in COVID-19. Sequenced by immunoSEQ multiplex PCR; TCRdb stores in-frame clones only, minus some. Among around 110,000 clones, about 85% were seen once, and the ten largest hold approximately 1.5%. Sequencing input: peripheral blood. The origin of the receptors is a man between 35 and 55 years old with acute or convalescent COVID-19.

The chain recombines TRBV7-9 with TRBJ1-2, with D uncertain. This CDR3 contains 12 residues. The V and J ends lost 5 bases and 8 bases respectively, with 12 bases between them. The germline V gene encodes CDR1 SEHNR and CDR2 FQNEAQ (reference sequence). The CDR3 sequence is CASSTLGRGYTF. The CDR3 coding sequence is TGTGCCAGCAGCACCCTCGGGAGGGGCTACACCTTC.

The DNA for the CDR3 is TGTGCCAGCAGGGACAGGGGTAGTGGCTACACCTTC. This sequence encodes CASRDRGSGYTF. This chain links TRBV2 with TRBJ1-2, with 9 bases identical to TRBD1. The CDR3 spans 12 residues. J was trimmed by 7 bases and V by 6 bases; bases with no gene match: 3. The V gene's germline CDR1 is SNHLY and CDR2 FYNNEI. Supplemented by reference TRBV2 and TRBJ1-2, the full variable domain reads EPEVTQTPSHQVTQMGQEVILRCVPISNHLYFYWYRQILGQKVEFLVSFYNNEISEKSEIFDDQFSVERPDGSNFTLKIRSTKLEDSAMYFCASRDRGSGYTFGSGTRLTVV.

The chain couples TRBV11-1 to TRBJ1-3, with TRBD1 identical over 7 bases. Germline V gene sequence: CDR1 SGHAT, CDR2 FQDESV (reference sequence). This CDR3 has 15 residues. V dropped 3 bases and J dropped 0; count of bases not matched to a gene: 2. CDR3 region: CASSFGDSSGNTIYF. CDR3 nucleotide sequence: TGTGCCAGCAGCTTTGGGGACAGCTCTGGAAACACCATATATTTT.

V gene TRBV9 combines with J gene TRBJ2-3; 8 bases align to TRBD2. CDR3 length equals 14 residues. Germline V gene lookup returns CDR1 SGDLS and CDR2 YYNGEE. V shed 4 bases and J 4 bases; nucleotides not matched to a gene: 5. The CDR3 sequence: CASSSSGGADTQYF. In DNA form, the CDR3 reads TGTGCCAGCAGCTCGAGCGGGGGCGCAGATACGCAGTATTTT.

The gene calls are TRBV15 and TRBJ1-3, with TRBD1 matching over 8 bases. Germline V gene lookup returns CDR1 LNHNV and CDR2 YYDKDF (reference sequence). Germline trimming cut 2 bases from V and 4 bases from J; bases unmatched to any gene: 7. The length of the CDR3 is 16 residues. As DNA, the CDR3 is TGTGCCACCAGCAGATGGGCCGGGACAGGAGGAAACACCATATATTTT. Amino acid sequence: CATSRWAGTGGNTIYF.

V is TRBV6-5 and J is TRBJ1-6; no firm D call. Germline values: CDR1 MNHEY, CDR2 SVGAGI. The CDR3 covers 14 residues. The V gene lost 8 bases and the J gene lost 4 bases, with 12 bases spanning the gap. DNA for the CDR3: TGTGCCAGCTGCTCGAGTTTGTATAATTCACCCCTCCACTTT. It is translated as CASCSSLYNSPLHF.

This chain uses TRBV2 with TRBJ2-1; 7 nucleotides match TRBD1. In germline, CDR1 is SNHLY, CDR2 FYNNEI. J was trimmed by 0 bases and V by 8 bases; bases with no gene match: 7. This CDR3 comprises 15 residues. The CDR3 region has the DNA TGTGCCAGCTACAGGGGCCAAAGCTCCTACAATGAGCAGTTCTTC. This encodes CASYRGQSSYNEQFF. Full variable domain (missing parts from reference TRBV2 and TRBJ2-1): EPEVTQTPSHQVTQMGQEVILRCVPISNHLYFYWYRQILGQKVEFLVSFYNNEISEKSEIFDDQFSVERPDGSNFTLKIRSTKLEDSAMYFCASYRGQSSYNEQFFGPGTRLTVL.

The rearrangement uses TRBV2 and TRBJ1-1, with 7 bases that match TRBD1. The CDR3 totals 14 residues. The V and J ends lost 7 bases and 2 bases, in that order; junction bases with no gene match: 7. CDR1 and CDR2 from the germline V gene are SNHLY and FYNNEI. The CDR3 spells CASIRQGLNTEAFF. Written as DNA, the CDR3 is TGTGCCAGCATTCGACAGGGATTAAACACTGAAGCTTTCTTT.

The J gene is TRBJ2-1, the V gene TRBV3-1 (or the pseudogene TRBV3-2); no firm D call. CDR1 and CDR2 (germline): LGHDT, YNNKEL (reference sequence). With 4 bases removed from V and 1 base from J, the gap between germline ends came to 5 bases. The CDR3 runs to 13 residues. For the CDR3, the DNA is TGTGCCAGCAGCCCGAGTTCCTACAATGAGCAGTTCTTC. As protein: CASSPSSYNEQFF.

This clone was found once. The CDR3 nucleotides read TGTGCCAGCAGCTTGACCGGACAGGGGGCAAGTGGCTACACCTTC. Encoded protein: CASSLTGQGASGYTF. The J gene is TRBJ1-2, the V gene TRBV5-6; 11 positions agree with TRBD1. The CDR3 spans 15 residues. Germline CDR1 and CDR2: SGHDT and YYEEEE. Unmatched junction bases numbered 6, after V lost 1 base and J lost 7 bases.

CDR3 nucleotides: TGTGCCAGCAGTGAATTAGTAGGGGGCTTGGAGACCCAGTACTTC. Encoded protein: CASSELVGGLETQYF. This rearrangement joins TRBV2 to TRBJ2-5; 7 bases agree with TRBD1. This CDR3 is 15 amino acids long. CDR1 SNHLY and CDR2 FYNNEI come from the germline V gene. J gave up 5 bases and V 2 bases, and 8 bases lay outside the gene matches.

This sequence joins TRBV4-1 and TRBJ2-2; 13 positions match TRBD2. The CDR3 spans 17 residues. V gave up 0 bases and J gave up 5 bases; unmatched junction bases: 3. CDR1 is MGHRA and CDR2 is YSYEKL in the germline V gene. In DNA form, the CDR3 reads TGCGCCAGCAGCCAAGATGGACTAGCGGGAGTAACCGGGGAGCTGTTTTTT. Translation: CASSQDGLAGVTGELFF.

The rearrangement links TRBV5-1 to TRBJ2-3, with 7 bases matching TRBD1. J lost 2 bases, V lost 0 bases, and 3 bases had no gene match. There are 15 residues in the CDR3. Looked up from germline, CDR1 is SGHRS and CDR2 is YFSETQ. Here the CDR3 DNA reads TGCGCCAGCAGCTTGGTGGGACAGATCACAGATACGCAGTATTTT. Protein sequence: CASSLVGQITDTQYF.

The chain's CDR3 is CSARANEQFF. The CDR3 DNA reads as TGCAGTGCTAGGGCCAATGAGCAGTTCTTC. V usage is TRBV20-1 and J usage is TRBJ2-1; D is unresolved. The CDR3 totals 10 residues. The germline V gene encodes CDR1 DFQATT and CDR2 SNEGSKA (reference sequence). V was shortened by 3 bases and J by 6 bases, with 3 bases between the two germline ends.

The V and J genes are TRBV5-1 and TRBJ2-3; 7 bases are shared with TRBD2. Germline V gene data show CDR1 as SGHRS and CDR2 as YFSETQ. The CDR3 extends over 15 amino acids. V was clipped by 2 bases and J by 5 bases; unmatched bases: 8. The CDR3 bases are TGCGCCAGCAGCTTATCTAGCGGCCGCGGAGATACGCAGTATTTT. It is translated as CASSLSSGRGDTQYF.

The V call is TRBV5-1, the J call TRBJ2-2; 10 bases match TRBD2. The V and J ends lost 4 bases and 0 bases, in that order; junction bases with no gene match: 3. The length of the CDR3 is 16 residues. Looked up from germline, CDR1 is SGHRS and CDR2 is YFSETQ. CDR3 region: CASSPSGRANTGELFF. The CDR3, as DNA: TGCGCCAGCAGCCCGAGCGGGAGGGCGAACACCGGGGAGCTGTTTTTT.

V usage is TRBV28 and J usage is TRBJ2-1, with 10 bases identical to TRBD2. This CDR3 contains 15 residues. Germline loops: CDR1 MDHEN, CDR2 SYDVKM. The V and J ends lost 6 bases and 5 bases, in that order; junction bases with no gene match: 7. CDR3 protein: CASSVLAGRNNEQFF. CDR3 coding DNA: TGTGCCAGCAGCGTACTAGCGGGGAGGAACAATGAGCAGTTCTTC.

The rearrangement uses TRBV5-1 and TRBJ2-1, with D possibly TRBD1 on 5 matching bases. The CDR3 covers 16 residues. V was trimmed by 0 bases and J by 0 bases, leaving 10 bases between them. In germline, CDR1 is SGHRS, CDR2 YFSETQ. The CDR3 sequence is CASSLVRGSSYNEQFF. DNA for the CDR3: TGCGCCAGCAGCTTGGTTAGGGGAAGCTCCTACAATGAGCAGTTCTTC.

V gene TRBV11-3 combines with J gene TRBJ2-3; D ambiguous. Germline V gives CDR1 SGHNT, CDR2 YENEEA. Trimming shortened V by 0 bases and J by 1 base, and 14 bases separated the two germline ends. This CDR3 is 17 amino acids long. CDR3 sequence: CASSLDRRVLGTDTQYF. In DNA form, the CDR3 reads TGTGCCAGCAGCTTAGATAGGAGAGTGCTGGGCACAGATACGCAGTATTTT. The variable domain in full, with the rest retrieved from reference TRBV11-3 and TRBJ2-3, is EAGVVQSPRYKIIEKKQPVAFWCNPISGHNTLYWYLQNLGQGPELLIRYENEEAVDDSQLPKDRFSAERLKGVDSTLKIQPAELGDSAVYLCASSLDRRVLGTDTQYFGPGTRLTVL.

The chain is built from TRBV7-9 and TRBJ2-3; the match to TRBD2 covers 8 bases. Losses at the gene ends were 5 bases for V and 3 bases for J; bases not matched to a gene: 7. Germline-derived CDR1 and CDR2 are SEHNR and FQNEAQ (reference sequence). The CDR3 sequence is 15 residues long. The chain's CDR3 is CASSPRGGPTDTQYF. CDR3 coding DNA: TGTGCCAGCAGCCCCCGGGGGGGCCCAACAGATACGCAGTATTTT.

The rearrangement joins TRBV5-1 to TRBJ1-1; 10 nucleotides match TRBD1. This CDR3 region has 15 residues. Germline assignment: CDR1 SGHRS and CDR2 YFSETQ. V trimming: 0 bases; J trimming: 2 bases; junction bases outside the gene matches: 1. CDR3 sequence: CASSLGTGGNTEAFF. The CDR3 DNA reads as TGCGCCAGCAGCTTGGGGACAGGGGGAAACACTGAAGCTTTCTTT.

CDR3 residues: CASSPRRISYEQYF. CDR3 nucleotide sequence: TGTGCCAGCAGTCCGAGGAGGATTTCCTACGAGCAGTACTTC. The chain joins TRBV27 to TRBJ2-7; a possible D gene is TRBD2 (5 bases). The CDR3 has 14 residues. Trimming took 5 bases from V and 1 from J, leaving 12 bases between them. Germline V gene lookup returns CDR1 MNHEY and CDR2 SMNVEV (reference sequence).

J is TRBJ2-5 and V is TRBV6-5; 8 bases agree with TRBD1. V shed 8 bases and J 5 bases; nucleotides not matched to a gene: 10. CDR1 is MNHEY and CDR2 is SVGAGI in the germline V gene. The CDR3 is made up of 14 amino acids. The CDR3 nucleotides read TGTGCCAGCTCGAGACAGGGGAATAAGGAGACCCAGTACTTC. Protein sequence: CASSRQGNKETQYF.

The CDR3 nucleotides are TGTGCCAGCAGTTACATAGGGGGTCAGCCCCAGCATTTT. Translation: CASSYIGGQPQHF. J is TRBJ1-5 and V is TRBV6-2 or TRBV6-3; TRBD1 is a possible D gene (6 bases). The CDR3 length is 13 residues. V dropped 2 bases and J dropped 6 bases, with 8 bases sitting between them. The germline V gene has CDR1 MNHEY and CDR2 SVGEGT.

This clone was observed a handful of times. The rearrangement links TRBV2 to TRBJ2-2; D is ambiguous. This CDR3 comprises 13 residues. The germline CDR1 and CDR2 sequences are SNHLY and FYNNEI. V was clipped by 7 bases and J by 4 bases, with 10 bases between them. CDR3 protein: CASNLVGTGELFF. As DNA, the CDR3 is TGTGCCAGCAATTTAGTTGGCACCGGGGAGCTGTTTTTT.

This rearrangement joins TRBV6-4 to TRBJ1-5; D is ambiguous. The CDR3 consists of 13 residues. The germline V and J ends were trimmed by 4 bases and 3 bases, with 7 bases remaining between them. Germline loops: CDR1 MRHNA, CDR2 SNTAGT. The CDR3 nucleotides are TGTGCCAGCAGTGTAGAACTCAATCAGCCCCAGCATTTT. This encodes CASSVELNQPQHF.

V gene TRBV5-1 combines with J gene TRBJ2-5, with 8 positions matching TRBD2. Germline CDR1 and CDR2: SGHRS and YFSETQ. The CDR3 is made up of 16 amino acids. Unmatched junction bases numbered 12, after V lost 5 bases and J lost 3 bases. The CDR3 DNA sequence: TGCGCCAGCAGTCCCTCAGGGACTAGGAATGAAGAGACCCAGTACTTC. This translates into CASSPSGTRNEETQYF.